This T cell receptor (beta chain) was found in a study of T cells in Graves' hyperthyroidism and ophthalmopathy. Regarding the study as a whole: Blood also contained most expanded thyroid clonotypes above 0.001.

This clonotype was seen many times. What it binds is not known. Using RNA transcripts as the source, TCR beta CDR3 regions were amplified. TCR CDR3 regions were first amplified by RT-PCR with HTBI primers. TCRdb itself ran the multiplex PCR reads through MiXCR, one entry per CDR3 protein. The sample carries almost 350,000 distinct CDR3 sequences, around 18% recorded once. The V gene end was trimmed by 6 bases and the J gene end by 4 bases; junction bases not matched to a gene: 7. This CDR3 contains 15 residues. From germline, CDR1 is SGHRS and CDR2 YFSETQ. Diagnoses used clinical symptoms, serum thyroxine and TRAb, thyroid ultrasound and orbital computed tomography.

Sequencing input: blood. This TCR was sampled from a woman between 40 and 50 years old with Graves' ophthalmopathy. This sequence joins TRBV5-1 and TRBJ2-5, with TRBD2 matching over 12 bases. The CDR3 region has the DNA TGCGCCAGCACCTTAGGACTAGCGGGACCAGAGACCCAGTACTTC. Translating it yields CASTLGLAGPETQYF.